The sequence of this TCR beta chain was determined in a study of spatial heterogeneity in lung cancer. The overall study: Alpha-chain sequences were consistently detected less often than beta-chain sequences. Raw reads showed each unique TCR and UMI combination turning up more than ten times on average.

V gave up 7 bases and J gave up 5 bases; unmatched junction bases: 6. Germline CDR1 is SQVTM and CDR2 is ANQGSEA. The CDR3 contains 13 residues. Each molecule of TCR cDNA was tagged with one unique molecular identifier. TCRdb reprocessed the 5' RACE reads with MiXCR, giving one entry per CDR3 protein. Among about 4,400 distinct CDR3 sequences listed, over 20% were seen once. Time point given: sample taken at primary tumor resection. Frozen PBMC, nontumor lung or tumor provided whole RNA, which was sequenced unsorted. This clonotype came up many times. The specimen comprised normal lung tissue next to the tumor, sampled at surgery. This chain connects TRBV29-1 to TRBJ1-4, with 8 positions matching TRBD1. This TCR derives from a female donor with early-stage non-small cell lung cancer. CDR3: CSGRQGLNEKLFF. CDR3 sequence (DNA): TGCAGCGGTAGACAGGGGCTGAATGAAAAACTGTTTTTT.